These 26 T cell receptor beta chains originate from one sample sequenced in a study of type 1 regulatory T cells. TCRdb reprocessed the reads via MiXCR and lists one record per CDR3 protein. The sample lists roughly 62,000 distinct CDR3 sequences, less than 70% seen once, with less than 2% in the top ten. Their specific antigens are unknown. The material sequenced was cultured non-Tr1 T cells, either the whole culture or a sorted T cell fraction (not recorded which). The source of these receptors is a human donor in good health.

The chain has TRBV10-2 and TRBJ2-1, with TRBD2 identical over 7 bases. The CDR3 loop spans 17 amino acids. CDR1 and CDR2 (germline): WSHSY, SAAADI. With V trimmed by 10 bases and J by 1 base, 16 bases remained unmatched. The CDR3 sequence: CATRRGGGSNSYNEQFF. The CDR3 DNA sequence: TGCGCCACCCGGAGGGGTGGCGGGAGCAATTCCTACAATGAGCAGTTCTTC.

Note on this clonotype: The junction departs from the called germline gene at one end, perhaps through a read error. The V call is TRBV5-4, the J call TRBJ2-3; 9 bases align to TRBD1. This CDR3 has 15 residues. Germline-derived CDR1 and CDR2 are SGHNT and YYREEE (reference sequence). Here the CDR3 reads CTSSLDRGVTDTQYF. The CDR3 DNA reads TGTACCAGCAGCTTGGACAGGGGTGTAACAGATACGCAGTATTTT.

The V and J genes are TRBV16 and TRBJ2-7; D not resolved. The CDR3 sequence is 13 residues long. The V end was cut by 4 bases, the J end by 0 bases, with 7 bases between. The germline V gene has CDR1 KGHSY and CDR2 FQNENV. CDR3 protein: CASSRVFSYEQYF. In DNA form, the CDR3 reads TGTGCCAGCAGCCGGGTTTTCTCCTACGAGCAGTACTTC.

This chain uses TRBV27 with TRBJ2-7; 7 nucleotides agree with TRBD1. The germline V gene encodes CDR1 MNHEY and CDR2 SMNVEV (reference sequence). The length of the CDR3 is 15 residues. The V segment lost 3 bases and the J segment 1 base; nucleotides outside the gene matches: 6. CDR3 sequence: CASSLTGTVSYEQYF. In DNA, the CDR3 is TGTGCCAGCAGTTTGACCGGGACAGTATCCTACGAGCAGTACTTC.

In DNA form, the CDR3 reads TGTGCCAGCAGTCCCTCCCAAGGTAGAATGGTAATAGAGACCCAGTACTTC. Encoded protein: CASSPSQGRMVIETQYF. The rearrangement uses TRBV12-3 or TRBV12-4 and TRBJ2-5; D gene ambiguous. The germline V and J ends were trimmed by 5 bases and 4 bases, with 23 bases remaining between them. The CDR3 is 17 residues long.

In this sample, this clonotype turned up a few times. CDR3 coding DNA: TGTGCCAGCAGTTTAAGGCCGGAAGGCTACACCTTC. Amino acid sequence: CASSLRPEGYTF. The J gene is TRBJ1-2, the V gene TRBV12-3 or TRBV12-4; D uncertain. CDR3 length: 12 amino acids. V shed 2 bases and J shed 8 bases, with 9 bases lying between them.

The CDR3 DNA follows: TGTGCCAGCGCGGGGGATGGTAATTCACCCCTCCACTTT. It encodes CASAGDGNSPLHF. V usage is TRBV12-3 or TRBV12-4 and J usage is TRBJ1-6, with TRBD1 as a possible D gene (5 bases). The CDR3 loop spans 13 amino acids. The germline V and J ends were trimmed by 8 bases and 6 bases, with 11 bases remaining between them.

CDR3 in amino acids: CASTATSTTEAFF. The CDR3 DNA sequence: TGTGCCAGCACCGCGACCTCCACCACTGAAGCTTTCTTT. V usage is TRBV6-2 or TRBV6-3 and J usage is TRBJ1-1; no clear D gene. CDR1 is MNHEY and CDR2 is SVGEGT in the germline V gene. V lost 7 bases and J 4 bases, leaving 13 bases between the germline ends. The CDR3 is made up of 13 amino acids.

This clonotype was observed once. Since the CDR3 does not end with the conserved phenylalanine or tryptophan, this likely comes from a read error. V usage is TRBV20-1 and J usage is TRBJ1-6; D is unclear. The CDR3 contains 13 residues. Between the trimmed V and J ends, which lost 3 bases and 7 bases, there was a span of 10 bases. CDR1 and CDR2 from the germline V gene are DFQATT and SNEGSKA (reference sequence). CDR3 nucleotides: TGCAGTGCTAGTGTCCAGCTAAATTCACCCCTCCACATT. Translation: CSASVQLNSPLHI.

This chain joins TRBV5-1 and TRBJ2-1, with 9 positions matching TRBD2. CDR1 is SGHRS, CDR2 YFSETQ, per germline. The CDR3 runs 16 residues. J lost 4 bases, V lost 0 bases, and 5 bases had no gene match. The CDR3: CASSLGVLAGYNEQFF. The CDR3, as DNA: TGCGCCAGCAGCTTGGGGGTACTAGCGGGTTACAATGAGCAGTTCTTC.

CDR3 sequence reads: CASSLLGQGKNEQFF. In DNA, the CDR3 is TGTGCCAGCAGTTTATTGGGACAGGGAAAAAATGAGCAGTTCTTC. The genes are TRBV28 and TRBJ2-1; TRBD1 matches at 9 bases. Trimming cost V 1 base and J 7 bases; bases outside gene matches: 5. The CDR3 spans 15 residues. Germline CDR1 is MDHEN and CDR2 is SYDVKM.

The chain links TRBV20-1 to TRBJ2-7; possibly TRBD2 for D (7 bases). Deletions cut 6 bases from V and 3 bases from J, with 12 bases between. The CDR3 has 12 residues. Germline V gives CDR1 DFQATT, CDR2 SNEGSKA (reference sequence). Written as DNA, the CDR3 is TGCAGTGCAGCGGGACACAGCTACGAGCAGTACTTC. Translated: CSAAGHSYEQYF.

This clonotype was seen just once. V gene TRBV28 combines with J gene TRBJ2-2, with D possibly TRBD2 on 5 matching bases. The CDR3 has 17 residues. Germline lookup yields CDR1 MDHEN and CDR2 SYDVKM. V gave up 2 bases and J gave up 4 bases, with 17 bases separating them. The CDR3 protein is CASSLDPGSAFTGELFF. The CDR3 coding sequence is TGTGCCAGCAGTTTAGACCCGGGGTCAGCATTCACCGGGGAGCTGTTTTTT.

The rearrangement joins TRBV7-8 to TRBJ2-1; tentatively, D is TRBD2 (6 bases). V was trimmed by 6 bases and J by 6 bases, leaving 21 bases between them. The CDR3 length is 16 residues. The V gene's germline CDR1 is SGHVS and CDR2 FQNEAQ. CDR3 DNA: TGTGCCAGCAGACCCGTAGGGCGGGACCTGACCAATGAGCAGTTCTTC. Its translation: CASRPVGRDLTNEQFF.

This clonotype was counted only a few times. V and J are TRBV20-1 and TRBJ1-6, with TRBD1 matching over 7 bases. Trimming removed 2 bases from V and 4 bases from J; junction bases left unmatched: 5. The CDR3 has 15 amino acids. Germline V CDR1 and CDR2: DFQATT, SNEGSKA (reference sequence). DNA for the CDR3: TGCAGTGCTAGACCGGGACAGATTTATAATTCACCCCTCCACTTT. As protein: CSARPGQIYNSPLHF.

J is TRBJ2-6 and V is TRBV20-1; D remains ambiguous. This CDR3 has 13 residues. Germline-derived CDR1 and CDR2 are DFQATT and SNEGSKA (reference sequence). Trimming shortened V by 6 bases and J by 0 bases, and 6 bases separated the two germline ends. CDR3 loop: CSALGSGANVLTF. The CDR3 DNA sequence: TGCAGTGCCCTCGGCTCTGGGGCCAACGTCCTGACTTTC.

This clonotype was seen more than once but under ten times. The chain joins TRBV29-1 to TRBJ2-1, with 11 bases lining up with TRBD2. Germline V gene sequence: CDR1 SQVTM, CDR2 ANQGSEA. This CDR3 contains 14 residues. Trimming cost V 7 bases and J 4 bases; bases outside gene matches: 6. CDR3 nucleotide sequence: TGCAGCGGTCGACTAGCGGGAAAATACAATGAGCAGTTCTTC. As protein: CSGRLAGKYNEQFF.

CDR3: CASTHHPQETQYF. DNA for the CDR3: TGTGCCAGCACCCATCATCCCCAAGAGACCCAGTACTTC. The chain is built from TRBV27 and TRBJ2-5; D gene uncertain. Germline V CDR1 and CDR2: MNHEY, SMNVEV (reference sequence). Trimming removed 7 bases at V and 1 base at J, with 10 bases between. This CDR3 spans 13 amino acids.

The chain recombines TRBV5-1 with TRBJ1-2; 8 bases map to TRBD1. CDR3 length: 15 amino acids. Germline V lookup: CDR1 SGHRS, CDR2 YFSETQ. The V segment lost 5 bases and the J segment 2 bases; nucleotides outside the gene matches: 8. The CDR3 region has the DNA TGCGCCAGCAGATTTCAGGGGGCGGGAAACTATGGCTACACCTTC. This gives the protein CASRFQGAGNYGYTF.

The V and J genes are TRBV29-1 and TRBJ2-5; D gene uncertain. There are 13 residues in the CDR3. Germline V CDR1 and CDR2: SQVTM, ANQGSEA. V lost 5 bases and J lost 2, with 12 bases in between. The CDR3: CSVRFWDQETQYF. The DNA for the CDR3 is TGCAGCGTTCGGTTCTGGGATCAAGAGACCCAGTACTTC.

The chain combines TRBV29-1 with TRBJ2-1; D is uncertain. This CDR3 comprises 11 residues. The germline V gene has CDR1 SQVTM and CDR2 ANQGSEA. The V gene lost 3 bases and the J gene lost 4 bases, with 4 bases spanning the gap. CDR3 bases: TGCAGCGTTGAGAGGTACAATGAGCAGTTCTTC. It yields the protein CSVERYNEQFF.

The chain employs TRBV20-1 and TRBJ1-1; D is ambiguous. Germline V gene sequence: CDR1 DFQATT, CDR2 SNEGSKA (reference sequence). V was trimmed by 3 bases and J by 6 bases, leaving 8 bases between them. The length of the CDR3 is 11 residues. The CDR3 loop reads CSASVAPEAFF. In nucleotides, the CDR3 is TGCAGTGCTAGTGTAGCCCCTGAAGCTTTCTTT.

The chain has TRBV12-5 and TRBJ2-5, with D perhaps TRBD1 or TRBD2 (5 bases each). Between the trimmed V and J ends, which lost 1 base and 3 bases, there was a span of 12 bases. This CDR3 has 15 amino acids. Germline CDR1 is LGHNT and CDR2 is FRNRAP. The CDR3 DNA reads TGTGCTAGTGGTTTGGGGGCCGGGACGGAAGAGACCCAGTACTTC. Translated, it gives CASGLGAGTEETQYF.

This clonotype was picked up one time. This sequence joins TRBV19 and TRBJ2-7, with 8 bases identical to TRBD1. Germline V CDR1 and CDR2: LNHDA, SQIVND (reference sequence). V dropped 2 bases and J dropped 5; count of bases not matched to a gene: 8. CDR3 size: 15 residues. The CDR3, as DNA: TGTGCCAGTAGTATACCCGGACAGGGACGGGACGAGCAGTACTTC. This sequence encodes CASSIPGQGRDEQYF.

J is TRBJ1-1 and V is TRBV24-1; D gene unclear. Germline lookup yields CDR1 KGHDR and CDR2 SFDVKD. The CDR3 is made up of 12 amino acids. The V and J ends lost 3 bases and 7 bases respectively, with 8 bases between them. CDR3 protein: CATSDGWGEAFF. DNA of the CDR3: TGTGCCACCAGTGATGGTTGGGGTGAAGCTTTCTTT.

CDR3 amino acids: CASSGTAYEQYF. For the CDR3, the DNA is TGTGCCAGCAGCGGGACAGCCTACGAGCAGTACTTC. The V gene is TRBV7-2, the J gene TRBJ2-7, with 7 bases matching TRBD1. Looked up from germline, CDR1 is SGHTA and CDR2 is FQGNSA. The length of the CDR3 is 12 residues. Germline trimming cut 5 bases from V and 2 bases from J; bases unmatched to any gene: 0.